The 26 T cell receptor beta chains below come from one sample, sequenced in a study of T-cell memory formation after mild COVID-19. TCRdb called the 5' RACE reads again in MiXCR, with one record for every CDR3 protein. The table records hundreds of thousands of distinct CDR3 sequences, roughly 22% of them present only once. The sequenced sample consisted of PBMCs or a T cell subset sorted from them (not recorded which). The receptors here all came from an adult woman who had mild COVID-19 (a few samples of this study predate the infection). Cell type and time point are not known.

CDR3 nucleotides: TGTGCCACCAGCAGAGATTTGGACAGGGACTTTCCCTACGAGCAGTACTTC. Encoded protein: CATSRDLDRDFPYEQYF. The V gene is TRBV15, the J gene TRBJ2-7, with 8 bases aligning to TRBD1. CDR3 length: 17 amino acids. Trimming at V came to 0 bases and at J to 2 bases, leaving 9 bases not matched to a gene. From germline, CDR1 is LNHNV and CDR2 YYDKDF (reference sequence).

V and J are TRBV6-6 and TRBJ1-2, with D possibly matching TRBD1 (5 bases). The V gene's germline CDR1 is MNHNY and CDR2 SVGAGI (reference sequence). The V end was cut by 2 bases, the J end by 3 bases, with 10 bases between. CDR3 length: 14 amino acids. The CDR3 is CASSYDRLDYGYTF. The DNA of the CDR3 is TGTGCCAGCAGTTACGACAGACTGGACTATGGCTACACCTTC.

Here the CDR3 reads CATRDGITNYGYTF. Written as DNA, the CDR3 is TGTGCCACCCGGGACGGAATTACTAACTATGGCTACACCTTC. This chain uses TRBV6-2 or TRBV6-3 with TRBJ1-2, with D tentatively TRBD1 (5 bases). The CDR3 is 14 amino acids. Germline values: CDR1 MNHEY, CDR2 SVGEGT. V lost 10 bases to trimming and J lost 0 bases, with 15 bases between them.

The chain joins TRBV7-8 to TRBJ2-7, with D unclear. CDR1 SGHVS and CDR2 FQNEAQ come from the germline V gene. V shed 3 bases and J shed 5 bases, with 11 bases lying between them. The CDR3 contains 13 residues. DNA for the CDR3: TGTGCCAGCAGCTTGAGGTTTTCAGACGAGCAGTACTTC. Amino acids: CASSLRFSDEQYF.

The V gene is TRBV3-1, the J gene TRBJ2-7; D is possibly TRBD1 (6 bases). This CDR3 region has 15 residues. From germline, CDR1 is LGHDT and CDR2 YNNKEL (reference sequence). V shed 1 base and J shed 1 base, with 11 bases lying between them. CDR3 sequence: CASSQAGQGSYEQYF. CDR3 DNA: TGTGCCAGCAGCCAAGCGGGGCAGGGGTCCTACGAGCAGTACTTC.

The V gene is TRBV7-9, the J gene TRBJ2-4; a possible D gene is TRBD2 (6 bases). The germline V gene has CDR1 SEHNR and CDR2 FQNEAQ (reference sequence). Trimming cost V 1 base and J 6 bases, with 22 bases left between them. The CDR3 is made up of 18 amino acids. CDR3 coding DNA: TGTGCCAGCAGCTTAGGGTCGCAAGACTCGGGACTTCGAAACATTCAGTACTTC. Its protein product is CASSLGSQDSGLRNIQYF.

This clonotype has a count of ten or more. The chain recombines TRBV7-2 with TRBJ2-7, with 12 bases that match TRBD2. The J segment lost 0 bases and the V segment lost 4 bases, leaving 4 bases of the junction unmatched. The CDR3 runs to 16 residues. CDR1 SGHTA and CDR2 FQGNSA come from the germline V gene. For the CDR3, the DNA is TGTGCCAGCAGCTCGGGACTAGCGGGCCCCTCCTACGAGCAGTACTTC. It is translated as CASSSGLAGPSYEQYF.

In regard to this clonotype: One end of the junction fails to match germline, which may point to a read error. V usage is TRBV27 and J usage is TRBJ2-1, with 8 bases fitting TRBD1. Germline V gene data show CDR1 as MNHEY and CDR2 as SMNVEV (reference sequence). There are 14 residues in the CDR3. CDR3 DNA: TGTGCCGGCAGTCCAGGGACAGGCTGGAATGAGCAGTTCTTC. The encoded protein is CAGSPGTGWNEQFF.

This clonotype was seen more than once but under ten times. The J gene is TRBJ2-5, the V gene TRBV5-1; tentatively, D is TRBD1 or TRBD2 (5 bases each). The CDR3 has 15 residues. With 3 bases removed from V and 3 bases from J, the gap between germline ends came to 15 bases. The germline V gene encodes CDR1 SGHRS and CDR2 YFSETQ. The CDR3 nucleotides read TGCGCCAGCAGCTGGGGACGAGGACGGGAAGAGACCCAGTACTTC. The encoded protein is CASSWGRGREETQYF. The full variable domain, rest sourced from reference TRBV5-1 and TRBJ2-5, is KAGVTQTPRYLIKTRGQQVTLSCSPISGHRSVSWYQQTPGQGLQFLFEYFSETQRNKGNFPGRFSGRQFSNSRSEMNVSTLELGDSALYLCASSWGRGREETQYFGPGTRLLVL.

The rearrangement uses TRBV7-3 and TRBJ2-3, with D possibly being TRBD1 or TRBD2 (5 bases each). The germline gives CDR1 SGHTA, CDR2 FQGTGA. The V and J ends lost 3 bases and 3 bases respectively, with 22 bases between them. The CDR3 length is 18 residues. The CDR3 sequence is CASSFAWPRENKTDTQYF. The DNA of the CDR3 is TGTGCCAGCAGCTTCGCTTGGCCCAGGGAGAATAAGACAGATACGCAGTATTTT.

The CDR3 loop reads CASSFNRAEAFF. The CDR3 bases are TGTGCCAGCAGCTTCAACCGGGCTGAAGCTTTCTTT. J is TRBJ1-1 and V is TRBV5-6; D not certain. In germline, CDR1 is SGHDT, CDR2 YYEEEE. V dropped 2 bases and J dropped 6 bases, with 8 bases sitting between them. This CDR3 is 12 amino acids long.

The chain uses TRBV30 and TRBJ2-1; D gene unclear. The V and J ends lost 0 bases and 7 bases respectively, with 7 bases between them. Germline V CDR1 and CDR2: GTSNPN, SVGIG (reference sequence). CDR3 length: 12 amino acids. CDR3 nucleotide sequence: TGTGCCTGGAGTGTAAGTAGAAATGAGCAGTTCTTC. This gives the protein CAWSVSRNEQFF.

The chain uses TRBV18 and TRBJ1-2; 8 bases map to TRBD1. This CDR3 is 14 amino acids long. CDR1 and CDR2 from the germline V gene are KGHSH and LQKENI. J lost 5 bases, V lost 3 bases, and 5 bases had no gene match. CDR3 coding DNA: TGTGCCAGCTCACCCGACAGGGGAGTTTATGGCTACACCTTC. Amino acid sequence: CASSPDRGVYGYTF.

This clonotype was detected a few times. This chain joins TRBV7-2 and TRBJ1-5; D remains unclear. CDR1 and CDR2 from the germline V gene are SGHTA and FQGNSA. V gave up 5 bases and J gave up 6 bases, with 14 bases separating them. The CDR3 loop spans 14 amino acids. The CDR3 DNA is TGTGCCAGCAGCCTCAGGTGGACGGGTCAGCCCCAGCATTTT. Protein sequence: CASSLRWTGQPQHF.

The chain recombines TRBV6-1 with TRBJ2-3, with unresolved D. Germline assignment: CDR1 MNHNS and CDR2 SASEGT. The germline V and J ends were trimmed by 2 bases and 6 bases, with 15 bases remaining between them. The length of the CDR3 is 15 residues. This chain's CDR3 is CASSETQTAADTQYF. The CDR3 DNA follows: TGTGCCAGCAGTGAAACCCAAACGGCGGCGGATACGCAGTATTTT.

V gene TRBV9 combines with J gene TRBJ2-5; 12 bases match TRBD2. The CDR3 runs to 17 residues. V lost 0 bases to trimming and J lost 4 bases; unmatched junction nucleotides: 7. Per the germline V gene, CDR1 is SGDLS and CDR2 is YYNGEE. Here the CDR3 DNA reads TGTGCCAGCAGCGTAGCTAGCGGGGGGGTCCTGGGAGAGACCCAGTACTTC. Translation gives CASSVASGGVLGETQYF. Looking up the rest from reference TRBV9 and TRBJ2-5 gives the full variable domain: DSGVTQTPKHLITATGQRVTLRCSPRSGDLSVYWYQQSLDQGLQFLIQYYNGEERAKGNILERFSAQQFPDLHSELNLSSLELGDSALYFCASSVASGGVLGETQYFGPGTRLLVL.

The chain combines TRBV6-6 with TRBJ1-5, with D possibly TRBD1 on 6 matching bases. V was pared by 2 bases and J by 11 bases, with 7 bases between. The germline CDR1 and CDR2 sequences are MNHNY and SVGAGI (reference sequence). The CDR3 consists of 11 residues. In nucleotides, the CDR3 is TGTGCCAGCAGTTACGACAGGACCCAGCATTTT. Translation gives CASSYDRTQHF.

This clonotype was seen more than once but under ten times. This chain uses TRBV5-5 with TRBJ2-4; the match to TRBD1 covers 9 bases. This CDR3 is 14 amino acids long. Germline V gene lookup returns CDR1 SGHKS and CDR2 YYEKEE (reference sequence). Germline trimming cut 4 bases from V and 5 bases from J; bases unmatched to any gene: 4. This CDR3 is CASSGGTGQNIQYF. As DNA, the CDR3 is TGTGCCAGCAGCGGGGGGACAGGGCAAAACATTCAGTACTTC.

CDR3: CATSGFVSEQFF. The CDR3 DNA reads as TGTGCCACCAGTGGTTTCGTTAGTGAGCAGTTCTTC. The chain is built from TRBV24-1 and TRBJ2-1; D is undetermined. Trimming pared 5 bases from V and 9 bases from J, leaving 10 bases between. Germline V lookup: CDR1 KGHDR, CDR2 SFDVKD. CDR3 length: 12 amino acids.

The sample holds a few counts of this clonotype. The rearrangement joins TRBV10-3 to TRBJ1-2; possible D gene TRBD1, 5 bases. V was clipped by 5 bases and J by 2 bases, with 12 bases between them. The length of the CDR3 is 14 residues. The V gene's germline CDR1 is ENHRY and CDR2 SYGVKD. The CDR3 DNA sequence: TGTGCCATCAGTCCTTCAGGACAAAACTATGGCTACACCTTC. Its translation: CAISPSGQNYGYTF.

This clonotype was picked up a small number of times. The chain links TRBV11-2 to TRBJ1-1; D possibly corresponds to TRBD1 (5 bases). CDR1 is SGHAT and CDR2 is FQNNGV in the germline V gene. This CDR3 comprises 15 residues. The V end was cut by 0 bases, the J end by 0 bases, with 8 bases between. CDR3 protein: CASSLDGGVNTEAFF. CDR3 DNA: TGTGCCAGCAGCTTAGATGGGGGGGTGAACACTGAAGCTTTCTTT.

This chain links TRBV7-8 with TRBJ1-2; a possible D gene is TRBD1 (6 bases). Between the trimmed V and J ends, which lost 5 bases and 7 bases, there was a span of 20 bases. This CDR3 is 15 amino acids long. Germline V gene sequence: CDR1 SGHVS, CDR2 FQNEAQ. The CDR3 sequence: CASSRREQGSGGYTF. CDR3 coding DNA: TGTGCCAGCAGCCGAAGAGAACAGGGAAGCGGTGGCTACACCTTC.

This chain joins TRBV7-9 and TRBJ2-2; 10 positions match TRBD2. Trimming removed 6 bases from V and 7 bases from J; junction bases left unmatched: 29. Germline-derived CDR1 and CDR2 are SEHNR and FQNEAQ (reference sequence). The CDR3 extends over 22 amino acids. CDR3 loop: CASRPRRIREGTSVTAGGELFF. DNA of the CDR3: TGTGCCAGCAGGCCTCGACGTATAAGGGAGGGGACTAGCGTAACCGCCGGCGGGGAGCTGTTTTTT.

This clonotype appeared a few times. This chain uses TRBV9 with TRBJ2-1; D is perhaps TRBD2 (5 bases). With 4 bases removed from V and 15 bases from J, the gap between germline ends came to 20 bases. This CDR3 region has 13 residues. The germline V gene has CDR1 SGDLS and CDR2 YYNGEE. The CDR3: CASSPPGIPQWFF. The CDR3 bases are TGTGCCAGCAGCCCCCCCGGGATTCCCCAGTGGTTCTTC.

The table lists this clonotype with a few counts. The rearrangement links TRBV7-9 to TRBJ2-5; 11 bases map to TRBD2. The V segment lost 3 bases and the J segment 5 bases; nucleotides outside the gene matches: 8. The germline CDR1 and CDR2 sequences are SEHNR and FQNEAQ (reference sequence). The CDR3 extends over 16 amino acids. CDR3 sequence: CASSFPTSGSRETQYF. The CDR3 DNA is TGTGCCAGCAGCTTCCCTACTAGCGGGAGTCGCGAGACCCAGTACTTC.

This clonotype was recorded a few times. DNA of the CDR3: TGTGCCAGCAGCTCTCGAACCCTAGGGGGGGCCAAAAACATTCAGTACTTC. Its translation is CASSSRTLGGAKNIQYF. V gene TRBV7-8 combines with J gene TRBJ2-4; D is perhaps TRBD1 or TRBD2 (6 bases each). Trimming shortened V by 4 bases and J by 1 base, and 17 bases separated the two germline ends. The CDR3 loop spans 17 amino acids. Germline CDR1 and CDR2: SGHVS and FQNEAQ.